This T cell receptor beta chain was captured by sequencing in a study of T-cell reconstitution after alpha-beta-depleted transplantation in children. Trimming cost V 3 bases and J 3 bases; bases outside gene matches: 11. Germline V lookup: CDR1 SGHDT, CDR2 YYEEEE. The CDR3 covers 16 residues. Unique molecular identifiers featured in how the TCRbeta library was prepared. TCRdb processed the PCR reads anew with MiXCR; each CDR3 protein has one entry. The sample shows some 300,000 distinct CDR3 sequences, over 9% of them seen only once. This clonotype was recorded at least ten times. This chain uses TRBV5-6 with TRBJ2-7; 8 bases line up with TRBD1. This specimen consisted of PBMCs from the stem cell graft donor, obtained from the stem cell graft. This clonotype was sampled from a human donor who donated a stem cell graft to a child with acute lymphoblastic leukemia. For the CDR3, the DNA is TGTGCCAGCAGCTCCTCCGGACAGGGACGAGTCTACGAGCAGTACTTC. It translates to CASSSSGQGRVYEQYF.